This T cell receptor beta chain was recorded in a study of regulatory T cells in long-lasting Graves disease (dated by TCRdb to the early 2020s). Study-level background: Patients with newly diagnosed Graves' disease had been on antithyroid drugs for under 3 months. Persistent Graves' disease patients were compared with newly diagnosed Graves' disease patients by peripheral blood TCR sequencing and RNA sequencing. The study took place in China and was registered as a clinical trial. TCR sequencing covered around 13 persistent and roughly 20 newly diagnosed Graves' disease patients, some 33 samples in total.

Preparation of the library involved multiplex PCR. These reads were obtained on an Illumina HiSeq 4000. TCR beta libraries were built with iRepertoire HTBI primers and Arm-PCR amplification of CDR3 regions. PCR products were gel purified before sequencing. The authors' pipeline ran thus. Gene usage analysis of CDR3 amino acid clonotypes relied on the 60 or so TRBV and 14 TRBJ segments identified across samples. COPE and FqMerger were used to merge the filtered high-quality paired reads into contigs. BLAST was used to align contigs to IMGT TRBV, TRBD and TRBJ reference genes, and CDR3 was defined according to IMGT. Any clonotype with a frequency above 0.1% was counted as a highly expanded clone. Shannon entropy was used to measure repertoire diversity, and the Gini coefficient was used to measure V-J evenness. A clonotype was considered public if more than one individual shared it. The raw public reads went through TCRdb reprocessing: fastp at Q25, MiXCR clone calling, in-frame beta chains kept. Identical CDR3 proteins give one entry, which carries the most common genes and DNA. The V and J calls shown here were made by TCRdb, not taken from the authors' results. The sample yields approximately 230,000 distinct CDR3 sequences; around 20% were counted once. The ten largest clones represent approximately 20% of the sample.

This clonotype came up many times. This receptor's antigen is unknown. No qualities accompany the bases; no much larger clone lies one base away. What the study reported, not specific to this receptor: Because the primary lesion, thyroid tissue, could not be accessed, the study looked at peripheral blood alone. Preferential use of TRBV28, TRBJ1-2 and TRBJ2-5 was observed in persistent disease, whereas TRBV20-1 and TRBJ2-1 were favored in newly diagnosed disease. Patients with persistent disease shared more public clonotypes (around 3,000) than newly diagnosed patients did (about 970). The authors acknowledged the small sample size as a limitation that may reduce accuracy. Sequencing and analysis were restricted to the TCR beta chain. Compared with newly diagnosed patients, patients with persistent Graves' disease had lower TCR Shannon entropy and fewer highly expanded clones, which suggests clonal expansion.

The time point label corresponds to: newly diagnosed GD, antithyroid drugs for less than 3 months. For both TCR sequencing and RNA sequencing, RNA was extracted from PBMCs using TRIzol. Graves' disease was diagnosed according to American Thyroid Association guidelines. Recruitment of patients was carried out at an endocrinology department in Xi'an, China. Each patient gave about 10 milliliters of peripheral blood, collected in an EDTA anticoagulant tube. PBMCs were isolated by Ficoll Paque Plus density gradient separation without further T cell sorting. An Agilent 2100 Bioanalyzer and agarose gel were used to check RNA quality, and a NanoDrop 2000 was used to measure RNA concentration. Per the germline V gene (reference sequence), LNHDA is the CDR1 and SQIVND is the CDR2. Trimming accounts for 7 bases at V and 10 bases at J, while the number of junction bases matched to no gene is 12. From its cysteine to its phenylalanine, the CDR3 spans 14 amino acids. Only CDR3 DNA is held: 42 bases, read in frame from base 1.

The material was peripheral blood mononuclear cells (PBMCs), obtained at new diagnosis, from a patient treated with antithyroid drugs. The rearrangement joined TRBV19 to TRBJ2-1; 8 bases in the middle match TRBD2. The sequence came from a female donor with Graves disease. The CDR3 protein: CASTPYGLADEQFF. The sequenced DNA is TGTGCCAGTACTCCCTACGGACTAGCCGACGAGCAGTTCTTC. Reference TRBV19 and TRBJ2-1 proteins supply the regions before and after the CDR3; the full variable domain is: DGGITQSPKYLFRKEGQNVTLSCEQNLNHDAMYWYRQDPGQGLRLIYYSQIVNDFQKGDIAEGYSVSREKKESFPLTVTSAQKNPTAFYLCASTPYGLADEQFFGPGTRLTVL.